This is a list of T cell receptor beta chains from one sample in a study of blood T cell repertoires in COVID-19. Using immunoSEQ multiplex PCR, the repertoire was profiled, and TCRdb retains in-frame clones only, with some absent. Of under 150,000 clones detected, about three quarters appear once; the ten largest clones hold under 15%. The material sequenced was peripheral blood. The receptor set was obtained from a man of 80 years or more with acute or convalescent COVID-19. Each CDR3 is given with its conserved first and last residue. The D gene is left open where the match is weak. Clone size is given for some rows only: seen once, a few or many times, or a class if the clone is expanded.

CATRSVTGWNQPQHF TGTGCCACCCGGTCTGTGACAGGCTGGAATCAGCCCCAGCATTTT TRBJ1-5 . TRBV19 .
CASSSSGEFSPLHF TGTGCCAGTAGTAGTTCAGGGGAGTTCTCACCCCTCCACTTT TRBJ1-6 . TRBV19 .
CSVGSRTSGTDTQYF TGCAGCGTTGGATCCAGGACTAGCGGCACAGATACGCAGTATTTT TRBJ2-3 . TRBV29-1 TRBD2
CASSSGTRTGELFF TGTGCCAGCAGTTCAGGGACTCGCACCGGGGAGCTGTTTTTT TRBJ2-2 few TRBV27 .
CASSPGGGETQYF TGTGCCAGCAGCCCGGGGGGCGGGGAGACCCAGTACTTC TRBJ2-5 . TRBV7-8 .
CASRDRASSGYTF TGTGCCAGCAGGGACAGGGCCTCTAGTGGCTACACCTTC TRBJ1-2 . TRBV28 TRBD1
CASSLGPPGQRYSYEQYF TGTGCCAGCAGCTTAGGACCTCCGGGACAGCGATACTCCTACGAGCAGTACTTC TRBJ2-7 . TRBV7-2 TRBD1
CASSSDDITGTSVNIQYF TGTGCCAGCAGTTCCGACGATATAACCGGGACTAGCGTAAACATTCAGTACTTC TRBJ2-4 . TRBV28 TRBD2
CASSIGGQDYEQYF TGTGCCAGTAGTATAGGGGGACAGGACTACGAGCAGTACTTC TRBJ2-7 few TRBV19 TRBD1
CASSLGLATGELFF TGTGCCAGCAGCTTGGGACTAGCCACCGGGGAGCTGTTTTTT TRBJ2-2 . TRBV7-3 TRBD2
CSVGVATYEQYF TGCAGCGTCGGGGTGGCCACCTACGAGCAGTACTTC TRBJ2-7 . TRBV29-1 .
CASSLIRGGTDTQYF TGTGCCAGCAGCTTAATACGGGGAGGCACAGATACGCAGTATTTT TRBJ2-3 . TRBV7-9 .
CASSRPGRNEQYF TGTGCCAGCAGCCGGCCAGGTCGGAACGAGCAGTACTTC TRBJ2-7 . TRBV12-3/TRBV12-4 .
CASSLRGWSNTEAFF TGTGCCAGCAGCTTACGAGGGTGGTCTAACACTGAAGCTTTCTTT TRBJ1-1 . TRBV7-8 .
CASSSLQYPLNYGYTF TGTGCCAGCAGCTCTTTGCAATATCCCCTAAACTATGGCTACACCTTC TRBJ1-2 . TRBV5-4 .
CAAYAGGWDEQYF TGCGCAGCGTATGCCGGCGGATGGGACGAGCAGTACTTC TRBJ2-7 . TRBV29-1 .
CASSLGAGNAYGYTF TGTGCCAGCAGTTTAGGGGCAGGGAATGCCTATGGCTACACCTTC TRBJ1-2 . TRBV27 .
CAWSVGLDTEAFF TGTGCCTGGAGTGTGGGCCTCGACACTGAAGCTTTCTTT TRBJ1-1 once TRBV30 .
CAISNRVGSPLHF TGTGCCATCAGTAACAGGGTTGGGTCACCCCTCCACTTT TRBJ1-6 . TRBV10-3 .
CASSQALVGDTEAFF TGTGCCAGCAGCCAGGCCCTCGTAGGGGATACTGAAGCTTTCTTT TRBJ1-1 . TRBV3-1/TRBV3-2 .
CASQPQGWEQYF TGTGCCAGCCAGCCACAGGGTTGGGAGCAGTACTTC TRBJ2-7 many TRBV2 .
CASSSPGQALYEQYF TGTGCCAGCAGCTCGCCGGGACAGGCTCTCTACGAGCAGTACTTC TRBJ2-7 . TRBV7-2 TRBD1
CASSLINRGNYGYTF TGTGCCAGCAGCTTAATTAACAGGGGCAACTATGGCTACACCTTC TRBJ1-2 . TRBV7-8 TRBD1
CASSSTSTGTGGFYNEQFF TGTGCCAGCAGCTCAACCTCTACCGGGACAGGGGGCTTCTACAATGAGCAGTTCTTC TRBJ2-1 . TRBV11-2 TRBD1
CASSEARGGRQPQHF TGTGCCAGCAGTGAAGCGCGAGGGGGACGACAGCCCCAGCATTTT TRBJ1-5 few TRBV2 .
CASRTGTETTEAFF TGTGCCAGCAGAACCGGGACAGAGACCACTGAAGCTTTCTTT TRBJ1-1 . TRBV6-6 TRBD1
CAISESSPGTNEKLFF TGTGCCATCAGTGAGTCGAGTCCGGGGACTAATGAAAAACTGTTTTTT TRBJ1-4 once TRBV10-3 .
CASSRAGDTTVEQFF TGTGCCAGCTCACGAGCGGGGGACACTACAGTTGAGCAGTTCTTC TRBJ2-1 . TRBV18 TRBD2
CASSVGTLSEQETQYF TGTGCCAGCAGCGTAGGGACTTTGAGTGAACAGGAGACCCAGTACTTC TRBJ2-5 . TRBV9 .
CASSPRAGRTSEQYF TGTGCCAGCAGCCCAAGGGCGGGGCGTACTTCCGAGCAGTACTTC TRBJ2-7 . TRBV7-8 .
CASRAAVGDTQYF TGTGCCAGCAGGGCAGCGGTGGGCGATACGCAGTATTTT TRBJ2-3 . TRBV27 .
CAWSVGWGRDTEAFF TGTGCCTGGAGTGTAGGGTGGGGCCGGGACACTGAAGCTTTCTTT TRBJ1-1 . TRBV30 .
CASSGYRGNSNEQFF TGTGCCAGCAGCGGCTACAGGGGAAATAGCAATGAGCAGTTCTTC TRBJ2-1 . TRBV5-4 TRBD1
CASSLAGTGAKRTEAFF TGTGCCAGCAGCTTAGCGGGGACAGGGGCGAAGAGGACTGAAGCTTTCTTT TRBJ1-1 . TRBV7-2 TRBD1
CASSQEAGRYTDTQYF TGTGCCAGCAGCCAAGAAGCCGGGAGATACACAGATACGCAGTATTTT TRBJ2-3 . TRBV4-2 .
CASSLETITDTQYF TGCGCCAGCAGCTTAGAGACTATCACAGATACGCAGTATTTT TRBJ2-3 . TRBV5-1 .
CASSSGGNNNEQFF TGTGCCAGCAGCTCTGGGGGGAATAACAATGAGCAGTTCTTC TRBJ2-1 . TRBV5-5 .
CASRERGVAGALYEQYF TGTGCCAGCAGGGAGAGGGGAGTAGCGGGGGCACTCTACGAGCAGTACTTC TRBJ2-7 once TRBV2 TRBD2
CASSPQGQGTVNTEAFF TGTGCCAGCTCACCACAGGGACAGGGGACTGTGAACACTGAAGCTTTCTTT TRBJ1-1 . TRBV18 TRBD1
CASSQEQGGQETQYF TGTGCCAGCAGCCAAGAACAGGGGGGGCAGGAGACCCAGTACTTC TRBJ2-5 . TRBV3-1/TRBV3-2 .
CASSDRPGRIQETQYF TGTGCCAGCAGCGACAGGCCCGGGCGGATTCAAGAGACCCAGTACTTC TRBJ2-5 once TRBV5-4 .